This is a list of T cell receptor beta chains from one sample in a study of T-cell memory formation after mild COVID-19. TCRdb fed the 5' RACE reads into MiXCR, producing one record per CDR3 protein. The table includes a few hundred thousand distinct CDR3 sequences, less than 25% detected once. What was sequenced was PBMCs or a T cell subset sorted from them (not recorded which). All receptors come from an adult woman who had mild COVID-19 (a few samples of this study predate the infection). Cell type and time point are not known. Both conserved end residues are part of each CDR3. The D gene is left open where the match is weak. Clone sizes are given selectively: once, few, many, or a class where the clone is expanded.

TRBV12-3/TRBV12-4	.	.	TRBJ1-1	CASRAGDGTEAFF	TGTGCCAGCAGGGCAGGGGATGGGACTGAAGCTTTCTTT
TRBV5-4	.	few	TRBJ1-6	CATTASGYYNSPLHF	TGTGCCACCACTGCCTCAGGCTACTATAATTCACCCCTCCACTTT
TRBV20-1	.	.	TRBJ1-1	CSAIETNTEAFF	TGCAGTGCTATAGAGACGAACACTGAAGCTTTCTTT
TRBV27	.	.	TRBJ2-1	CASRTAQVNEQFF	TGTGCCAGCAGAACCGCACAGGTCAATGAGCAGTTCTTC
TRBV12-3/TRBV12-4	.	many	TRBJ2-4	CASSLSQGAKNIQYF	TGTGCCAGCAGTTTGAGCCAGGGGGCCAAAAACATTCAGTACTTC
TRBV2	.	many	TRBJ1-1	CASSAQGLNTEAFF	TGTGCCAGCAGTGCACAGGGTCTGAACACTGAAGCTTTCTTT
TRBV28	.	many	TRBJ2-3	CASRSTDTQYF	TGTGCCAGCAGGAGCACAGATACGCAGTATTTT
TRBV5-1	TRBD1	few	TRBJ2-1	CASSFRVGGRNEQFF	TGCGCCAGCAGCTTTCGGGTAGGGGGCCGAAATGAGCAGTTCTTC
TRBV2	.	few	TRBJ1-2	CANEGAYGYTF	TGTGCCAACGAAGGAGCTTATGGCTACACCTTC
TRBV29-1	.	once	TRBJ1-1	CSAKDSRLNTEAFF	TGCAGCGCTAAAGACAGCCGTTTGAACACTGAAGCTTTCTTT
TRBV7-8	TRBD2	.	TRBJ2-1	CASSLHPPGLAGMYNEQFF	TGTGCCAGCAGCTTACACCCCCCTGGACTAGCGGGAATGTACAATGAGCAGTTCTTC
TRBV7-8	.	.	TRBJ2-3	CASSLWPGADTQYF	TGTGCCAGCAGCTTATGGCCCGGAGCAGATACGCAGTATTTT
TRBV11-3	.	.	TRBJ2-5	CASSHPGPAGMETQYF	TGTGCCAGCAGCCACCCCGGGCCAGCAGGGATGGAGACCCAGTACTTC
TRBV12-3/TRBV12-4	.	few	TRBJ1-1	CASSPARGNTEAFF	TGTGCCAGCAGTCCTGCCAGGGGGAACACTGAAGCTTTCTTT
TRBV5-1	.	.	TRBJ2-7	CASSPTGLGYEQYF	TGCGCCAGCAGCCCAACAGGGCTCGGCTACGAGCAGTACTTC
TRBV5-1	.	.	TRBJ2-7	CASSFRPSTGPYEQYF	TGCGCCAGCAGCTTCAGGCCCTCAACAGGACCCTACGAGCAGTACTTC
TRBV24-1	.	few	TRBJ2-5	CATSPSPDIPPETQYF	TGTGCCACCAGCCCCAGTCCAGACATTCCACCAGAGACCCAGTACTTC
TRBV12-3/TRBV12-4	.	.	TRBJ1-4	CASRAQGALGEKLFF	TGTGCCAGCAGAGCACAGGGAGCTCTTGGTGAAAAACTGTTTTTT
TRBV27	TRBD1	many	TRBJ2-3	CASTWTGGSLLPTDTQYF	TGTGCCAGCACTTGGACAGGGGGCTCCCTACTTCCGACAGATACGCAGTATTTT
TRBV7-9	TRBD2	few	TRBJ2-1	CASSLPESGSGNEQFF	TGTGCCAGCAGCTTACCAGAAAGCGGGAGTGGAAATGAGCAGTTCTTC
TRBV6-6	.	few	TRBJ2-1	CASSYSWDNEQFF	TGTGCCAGCAGTTACTCGTGGGACAATGAGCAGTTCTTC
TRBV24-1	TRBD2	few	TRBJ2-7	CATSDPRSSGIGEQYF	TGTGCCACCAGTGACCCCCGGTCCAGCGGGATTGGCGAGCAGTACTTC
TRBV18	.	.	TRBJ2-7	CASSLRGEASYEQYF	TGTGCCAGCTCACTCCGGGGAGAGGCGTCCTACGAGCAGTACTTC
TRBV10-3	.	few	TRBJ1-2	CAISAAGEYGYTF	TGTGCCATCAGTGCGGCAGGGGAGTATGGCTACACCTTC
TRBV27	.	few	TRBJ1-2	CASRTPLAQGYGYTF	TGTGCCAGCAGAACCCCTCTCGCGCAGGGCTATGGCTACACCTTC
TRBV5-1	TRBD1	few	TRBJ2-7	CASSSLGQLPEQYF	TGCGCCAGCAGCTCCCTGGGACAGCTTCCCGAGCAGTACTTC
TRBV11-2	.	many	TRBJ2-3	CASSLDVAGSGPMPDPTDTQYF	TGTGCCAGCAGCTTAGACGTGGCGGGTAGCGGCCCCATGCCCGATCCGACAGATACGCAGTATTTT
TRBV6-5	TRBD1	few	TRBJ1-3	CASSYSRTGGSGNTIYF	TGTGCCAGCAGTTACTCTAGGACAGGGGGTTCTGGAAACACCATATATTTT
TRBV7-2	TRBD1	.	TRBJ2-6	CASSIQGSGANVLTF	TGTGCCAGCAGCATACAGGGGAGCGGGGCCAACGTCCTGACTTTC
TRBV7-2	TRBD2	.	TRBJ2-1	CASSLEASGGASYNEQFF	TGTGCCAGCAGCTTAGAGGCTAGCGGGGGGGCCTCTTACAATGAGCAGTTCTTC
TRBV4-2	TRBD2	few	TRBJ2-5	CASSQGGTSGSVGEETQYF	TGTGCCAGCAGCCAAGGAGGGACTAGCGGGAGTGTAGGAGAAGAGACCCAGTACTTC
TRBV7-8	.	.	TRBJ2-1	CASSLGLHEQFF	TGTGCCAGCAGCTTAGGACTGCATGAGCAGTTCTTC
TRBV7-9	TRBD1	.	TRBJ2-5	CASSLASPRDRAVETQYF	TGTGCAAGCAGCTTAGCTAGCCCCCGGGACAGGGCAGTGGAGACCCAGTACTTC
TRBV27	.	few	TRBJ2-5	CASSFVGGSLGETQYF	TGTGCCAGCAGTTTCGTTGGGGGGTCCTTAGGGGAGACCCAGTACTTC
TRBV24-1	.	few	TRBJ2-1	CASGAGLISNEQFF	TGTGCCTCTGGGGCGGGCCTAATATCCAATGAGCAGTTCTTC
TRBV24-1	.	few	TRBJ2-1	CATRQSHEQFF	TGTGCCACCCGACAAAGCCATGAGCAGTTCTTC
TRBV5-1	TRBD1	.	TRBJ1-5	CASSVGDRMGNQPQHF	TGCGCCAGCAGCGTGGGGGACAGGATGGGCAATCAGCCCCAGCATTTT
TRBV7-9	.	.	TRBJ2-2	CASSLNQGKNTGELFF	TGTGCCAGCAGCTTAAACCAGGGCAAGAACACCGGGGAGCTGTTTTTT
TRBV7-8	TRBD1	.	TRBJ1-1	CASSLPGGVTEAFF	TGTGCCAGCAGCCTCCCAGGGGGCGTCACTGAAGCTTTCTTT
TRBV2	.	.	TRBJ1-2	CASRQFSGGYTF	TGTGCCAGCAGGCAGTTTAGTGGTGGCTACACCTTC
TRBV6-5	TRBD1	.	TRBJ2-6	CASSSNRLRGLHRSGANVLTF	TGTGCCAGCAGCTCCAACCGGCTCAGGGGGCTCCATCGCTCTGGGGCCAACGTCCTGACTTTC
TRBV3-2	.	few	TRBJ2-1	CASSLGSGLGNEQFF	TGTGCCAGCAGCCTAGGGTCGGGGTTGGGGAATGAGCAGTTCTTC
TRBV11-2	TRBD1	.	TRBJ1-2	CASSPGQAGGYTF	TGTGCCAGCAGCCCGGGACAGGCTGGGGGCTACACCTTC
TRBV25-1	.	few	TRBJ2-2	CASSHPGGRTTGELFF	TGTGCCAGCAGTCACCCCGGGGGACGGACTACCGGGGAGCTGTTTTTT
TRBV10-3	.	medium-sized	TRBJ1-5	CAISVGEFSNQPQHF	TGTGCCATCAGTGTGGGGGAATTTAGCAATCAGCCCCAGCATTTT
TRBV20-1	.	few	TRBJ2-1	CSARGQGGNEQFF	TGCAGTGCTAGAGGTCAGGGGGGGAATGAGCAGTTCTTC
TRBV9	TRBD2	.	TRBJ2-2	CASSVQILADNTGELFF	TGTGCCAGCAGCGTACAAATTCTAGCGGATAACACCGGGGAGCTGTTTTTT
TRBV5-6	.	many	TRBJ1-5	CASSLGGTINQPQHF	TGTGCCAGCAGCTTGGGTGGGACGATTAATCAGCCCCAGCATTTT
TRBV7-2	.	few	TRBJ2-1	CASRWDPSSYNEQFF	TGTGCCAGCAGGTGGGACCCAAGCTCCTACAATGAGCAGTTCTTC
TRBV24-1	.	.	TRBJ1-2	CATSEYGTPYGYTF	TGTGCCACCAGTGAATATGGGACGCCATATGGCTACACCTTC
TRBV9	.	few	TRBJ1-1	CASSVATEPEAFF	TGTGCCAGCAGCGTAGCTACTGAGCCTGAAGCTTTCTTT
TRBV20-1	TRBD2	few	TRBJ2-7	CSANVFGGGAYEQYF	TGCAGTGCTAACGTCTTCGGCGGGGGAGCCTACGAGCAGTACTTC
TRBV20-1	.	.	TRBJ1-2	CSASENYGYTF	TGCAGTGCTAGCGAGAACTATGGCTACACCTTC
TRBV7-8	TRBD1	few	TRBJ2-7	CASSRDRVPTYEQYF	TGTGCCAGCAGCCGGGACAGGGTCCCTACCTACGAGCAGTACTTC
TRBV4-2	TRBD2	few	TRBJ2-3	CASSQVPSGRPDTQYF	TGTGCCAGCAGCCAAGTACCTAGCGGGAGGCCAGATACGCAGTATTTT
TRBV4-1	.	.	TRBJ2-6	CASSQDGAGANVLTF	TGCGCCAGCAGCCAAGATGGGGCTGGGGCCAACGTCCTGACTTTC
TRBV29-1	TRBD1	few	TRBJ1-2	CSVETDRGLGYGYTF	TGCAGCGTTGAGACAGACAGGGGGCTGGGCTATGGCTACACCTTC